The rows below give T cell receptor beta chains drawn from one sample of a study of beta chain features in type 1 diabetes. The method was immunoSEQ multiplex PCR; TCRdb's version includes in-frame clones alone and lacks a portion of them. Of hundreds of thousands of clones in the sample, over 12% were seen once. Sequences were obtained from naive CD4+ T cells from blood. These receptors all stem from a man between 18 and 35 years old with type 1 diabetes. Each CDR3 is given with its conserved first and last residue. D genes are given only for firm matches. Size is omitted from some rows. Given values are once, few, many or a class for expanded clones.

V	J	D	size	DNA	CDR3
TRBV4-1	TRBJ2-7	NA	NA	TGCGCCAGCAGCCCCCTAGGTGTGAGCCTCACCTACGAGCAGTACTTC	CASSPLGVSLTYEQYF
TRBV4-3	TRBJ2-5	NA	few	TGCGCCAGCAGCCAAGTAGGCGGCGGGGAGACCCAGTACTTC	CASSQVGGGETQYF
TRBV30	TRBJ2-1	NA	NA	TGTGCCTGGACCCCCGGCCAGGAGCAGTTCTTC	CAWTPGQEQFF
TRBV30	TRBJ1-3	TRBD1	NA	TGTGCCTGGAGAGGACAGGGCTCTGGAAACACCATATATTTT	CAWRGQGSGNTIYF
TRBV4-2	TRBJ2-5	NA	few	TGTGCCAGCAGCCAAAGCGGAGAGACCCAGTACTTC	CASSQSGETQYF
TRBV5-6	TRBJ2-4	TRBD2	NA	TGTGCCAGCAGCTTGGCCGGGACTAACAAAAACATTCAGTACTTC	CASSLAGTNKNIQYF
TRBV5-6	TRBJ2-5	NA	NA	TGTGCCAGCAGCTTGGGGCGAGGGGAGACCCAGTACTTC	CASSLGRGETQYF
TRBV10-3	TRBJ1-2	NA	NA	TGTGCCATCAGTGAGCCCGACACCGGGCATGGCTACACCTTC	CAISEPDTGHGYTF
TRBV4-1	TRBJ1-1	NA	few	TGCGCCAGCAGCCAAGATGGAGCGGTGGGGGTGATGAACACTGAAGCTTTCTTT	CASSQDGAVGVMNTEAFF
TRBV7-6	TRBJ2-3	TRBD2	NA	TGTGCCAGCAGGCTAGCGGGGGGCACTAGCACAGATACGCAGTATTTT	CASRLAGGTSTDTQYF
TRBV30	TRBJ2-2	NA	few	TGTGCCTGGGCGGGGACCGGGGAGCTGTTTTTT	CAWAGTGELFF
TRBV7-8	TRBJ1-2	TRBD1	NA	TGTGCCAGCAGCCCACCCAGGACAGGTCTATTGCGCGGCTACACCTTC	CASSPPRTGLLRGYTF
TRBV7-9	TRBJ2-7	TRBD2	few	TGTGCCAGCAGCCGGGACGGCCTTCTCCATCTAGCGGGTGACTTC	CASSRDGLLHLAGDF
TRBV5-1	TRBJ1-4	NA	once	TGCGCCAGCAGGGCGACCGGGACTCTTAATGAAAAACTGTTTTTT	CASRATGTLNEKLFF
TRBV7-9	TRBJ1-1	TRBD1	NA	TGTGCCAGCAGCGATCGGATAACACAGGGGGTGAACACTGAAGCTTTCTTT	CASSDRITQGVNTEAFF
TRBV6-1	TRBJ2-2	TRBD1	NA	TGTGCCAGCAGCCAACAGGGGGCCGGGGAGCTGTTTTTT	CASSQQGAGELFF
TRBV15	TRBJ2-7	NA	few	TGTGCCACCAGCAGAGATCGGGACCCTCCCTACGAGCAGTACTTC	CATSRDRDPPYEQYF
TRBV2	TRBJ1-1	TRBD1	few	TGTGCCAGCAGCCTACAGGGGGCCATGAACACTGAAGCTTTCTTT	CASSLQGAMNTEAFF
TRBV28	TRBJ2-1	TRBD1	few	TGTGCCAGCATCCCGGGACAGGCGGGCCGCAATGAGCAGTTCTTC	CASIPGQAGRNEQFF
TRBV9	TRBJ2-4	TRBD2	few	TGTGCCAGCAGCGCTAGGACTAGCGGGATTAATGGGACCAAAAACATTCAGTACTTC	CASSARTSGINGTKNIQYF
TRBV7-2	TRBJ2-3	NA	few	TGTGCCAGCAGCTTACAAGATACGCAGTATTTT	CASSLQDTQYF
TRBV7-9	TRBJ2-7	NA	few	TGTGCCAGCAGCCGTGGTTACGAGCAGTACTTC	CASSRGYEQYF
TRBV6-5	TRBJ2-1	NA	few	TGTGCCAGCAGTCTCCGGGGTCACAATGAGCAGTTCTTC	CASSLRGHNEQFF
TRBV7-2	TRBJ2-7	NA	NA	TGTGCCAGCAGCCAGATCGGGGATTTCTCCTATCCCTACGAGCAGTACTTC	CASSQIGDFSYPYEQYF
TRBV14	TRBJ2-7	NA	few	TGTGCCAGCAGCCAAGGGCCGGGGAACTACGAGCAGTACTTC	CASSQGPGNYEQYF
TRBV9	TRBJ2-7	NA	few	TGTGCCAGCAGCGCATACTCACCCGGCGGCGTTTCCTACGAGCAGTACTTC	CASSAYSPGGVSYEQYF
TRBV4-1	TRBJ1-1	TRBD1	NA	TGCGCCAGCAGCCCTACGGGACAGAATTTGAACACTGAAGCTTTCTTT	CASSPTGQNLNTEAFF
TRBV7-3	TRBJ1-1	NA	NA	TGTGCCAGCAGCCCCGGCGGAAAGTTGAACACTGAAGCTTTCTTT	CASSPGGKLNTEAFF
TRBV20-1	TRBJ1-5	NA	few	TGCAGTGCTAGCGGTCAGCCCCAGCATTTT	CSASGQPQHF
TRBV5-1	TRBJ2-7	NA	few	TGCGCCAGCAGCCCGGATGGGCAGGGAGAGCAGTACTTC	CASSPDGQGEQYF
TRBV15	TRBJ1-4	TRBD1	few	TGTGCCACCAGCAGAGATCTTCACAGGGGAGAGTTTTTT	CATSRDLHRGEFF
TRBV18	TRBJ2-7	NA	NA	TGTGCCAGCTCACCACGAGACTATGACTACGAGCAGTACTTC	CASSPRDYDYEQYF